Listed below are T cell receptor beta chains from one sample, sequenced in a study of blood T cell repertoires in COVID-19. Measured with immunoSEQ multiplex PCR; TCRdb has only the in-frame clones, and not every one. The sample includes 80,000 to 130,000 clones, 70% to 90% seen only once; the top ten take more than 5.5%. The sample was peripheral blood. The source of these receptors is a woman aged 60 to 75 with acute or convalescent COVID-19. Each CDR3 is given with its conserved first and last residue. A D gene is named only where the DNA matches it firmly. Clone size, where shown, is once, few, many, or a class for clones that have expanded.

V gene	clone size	D gene	J gene	CDR3 protein	CDR3 DNA
TRBV1	-	-	TRBJ2-1	CTSSQGLFEQFF	TGCACCAGCAGCCAGGGACTCTTTGAGCAGTTCTTC
TRBV6-5	-	-	TRBJ2-1	CASSRGSYNEQFF	TGTGCCAGCAGCAGGGGCTCCTACAATGAGCAGTTCTTC
TRBV19	once	TRBD1	TRBJ2-1	CASSPDRGVGREQFF	TGTGCCAGTAGTCCAGACAGGGGAGTTGGTCGTGAGCAGTTCTTC
TRBV27	-	TRBD2	TRBJ2-7	CASTTGSSGGTYEQYF	TGTGCCAGCACCACGGGATCTAGCGGGGGTACCTACGAGCAGTACTTC
TRBV19	-	-	TRBJ2-1	CASRTSSASSYNEQFF	TGTGCCAGTAGAACCTCTAGCGCTAGCTCCTACAATGAGCAGTTCTTC
TRBV2	-	-	TRBJ2-1	CASSEQGGGNEQFF	TGTGCCAGCAGTGAACAGGGCGGAGGGAATGAGCAGTTCTTC
TRBV15	-	-	TRBJ1-1	CATSRDAGGYTEAFF	TGTGCCACCAGCAGAGATGCCGGCGGGTACACTGAAGCTTTCTTT
TRBV3-1/TRBV3-2	once	-	TRBJ1-1	CASSQGLTQAFF	TGTGCCAGCAGCCAGGGACTTACTCAAGCTTTCTTT
TRBV14	-	-	TRBJ1-2	CASSQDQSGVAYGYTF	TGTGCCAGCAGCCAAGATCAGTCAGGGGTTGCCTATGGCTACACCTTC
TRBV24-1	-	TRBD1	TRBJ1-2	CATSDSMTGNYGYTF	TGTGCCACCAGTGATTCGATGACAGGGAACTATGGCTACACCTTC
TRBV12-3/TRBV12-4	-	-	TRBJ1-3	CASTAPGRNTIYF	TGTGCCAGCACCGCCCCTGGCCGAAACACCATATATTTT
TRBV6-1	-	TRBD2	TRBJ2-2	CASSVTRLAGSGTGELFF	TGTGCCAGCAGTGTAACAAGACTAGCGGGATCGGGTACCGGGGAGCTGTTTTTT
TRBV6-5	-	-	TRBJ1-2	CAVSLNSFYGYTF	TGTGCCGTATCTTTAAACAGCTTCTATGGCTACACCTTC
TRBV28	-	TRBD1	TRBJ1-2	CASSSGTGGRNGYTF	TGTGCCAGCAGTTCCGGGACAGGGGGAAGAAATGGCTACACCTTC
TRBV5-1	-	TRBD1	TRBJ1-1	CASSWGPWMGQGRSTEAFF	TGCGCCAGCAGCTGGGGTCCTTGGATGGGACAGGGGAGGAGCACTGAAGCTTTCTTT
TRBV3-1/TRBV3-2	-	TRBD2	TRBJ2-7	CASSRGRLAGAYEQYF	TGTGCCAGCAGCCGCGGCCGACTAGCGGGAGCTTACGAGCAGTACTTC
TRBV4-2	-	-	TRBJ2-2	CASSPNTGELFF	TGTGCCAGCAGCCCAAACACCGGGGAGCTGTTTTTT
TRBV28	medium-sized	TRBD1	TRBJ2-7	CASSSPKAGGPYEQYF	TGTGCCAGCAGTTCCCCTAAGGCAGGGGGACCCTACGAGCAGTACTTC
TRBV27	-	TRBD2	TRBJ2-1	CASSLGGLAGGTEQFF	TGTGCCAGCAGTTTGGGTGGCCTAGCGGGAGGGACGGAGCAGTTCTTC
TRBV7-9	few	-	TRBJ2-2	CASSFEGHTGELFF	TGTGCCAGCAGCTTTGAGGGCCACACCGGGGAGCTGTTTTTT
TRBV12-3/TRBV12-4	-	-	TRBJ2-1	CASSFTRVQFF	TGTGCCAGCAGTTTCACCCGGGTGCAGTTCTTC
TRBV27	once	TRBD2	TRBJ2-1	CASSLGEAGGPGFF	TGTGCCAGCAGTTTAGGGGAAGCGGGAGGGCCCGGGTTCTTC
TRBV6-5	-	TRBD2	TRBJ2-1	CASRTSGVSYNEQFF	TGTGCCAGCAGGACTAGCGGGGTCTCCTACAATGAGCAGTTCTTC
TRBV5-6	-	-	TRBJ2-1	CASSLGGLNEQFF	TGTGCCAGCAGCTTGGGCGGACTCAATGAGCAGTTCTTC
TRBV29-1	-	TRBD1	TRBJ1-2	CSVEPQGTYGYTF	TGCAGCGTTGAACCACAGGGGACGTATGGCTACACCTTC
TRBV28	-	-	TRBJ2-1	CASSFPGATGNEQFF	TGTGCCAGCAGTTTTCCGGGAGCCACAGGCAATGAGCAGTTCTTC
TRBV5-6	-	-	TRBJ2-1	CASSLTTGWDEQFF	TGTGCCAGCAGCTTGACTACAGGGTGGGATGAGCAGTTCTTC
TRBV3-1/TRBV3-2	-	TRBD2	TRBJ2-2	CASSQGTSGSPGELFF	TGTGCCAGCAGCCAAGGGACTAGCGGGAGTCCCGGGGAGCTGTTTTTT
TRBV30	-	-	TRBJ1-1	CAWSVSSPGTEAFF	TGTGCCTGGAGTGTATCGTCGCCGGGCACTGAAGCTTTCTTT
TRBV19	-	-	TRBJ1-1	CASSIWTEKAFF	TGTGCCAGTAGTATTTGGACAGAAAAAGCTTTCTTT
TRBV10-1	few	TRBD1	TRBJ1-6	CASNRDSNSPLHF	TGCGCCAGCAATCGGGACAGTAATTCACCCCTCCACTTT
TRBV18	few	-	TRBJ1-2	CASSPPMAPSYGYTF	TGTGCCAGCTCACCACCGATGGCCCCAAGCTATGGCTACACCTTC
TRBV5-1	-	TRBD1	TRBJ2-2	CASSLQQGGTGELFF	TGCGCCAGCAGCTTGCAACAGGGGGGCACCGGGGAGCTGTTTTTT
TRBV18	-	-	TRBJ1-1	CASSPSAENTEAFF	TGTGCCAGCTCACCTTCCGCAGAGAACACTGAAGCTTTCTTT
TRBV29-1	-	TRBD2	TRBJ2-3	CSVDGGSASTDTQYF	TGCAGCGTTGATGGCGGGAGTGCGAGCACAGATACGCAGTATTTT
TRBV3-1/TRBV3-2	-	TRBD2	TRBJ2-1	CASSQDALAGSREQFF	TGTGCCAGCAGCCAAGATGCGCTAGCGGGGAGCAGGGAGCAGTTCTTC
TRBV5-1	-	-	TRBJ1-2	CASSPSQGLHVGGYTF	TGCGCCAGCAGCCCATCCCAGGGGCTCCATGTCGGTGGCTACACCTTC
TRBV3-1/TRBV3-2	-	TRBD1	TRBJ1-3	CASSYTGGLSSGNTIYF	TGTGCCAGCAGCTACACAGGGGGGCTCAGCTCTGGAAACACCATATATTTT
TRBV11-2	-	TRBD2	TRBJ2-1	CASSSLKREAHNEQFF	TGTGCCAGCAGCTCCTTAAAGCGGGAGGCTCACAATGAGCAGTTCTTC
TRBV19	-	-	TRBJ1-1	CASIPRTSDASGTEAFF	TGTGCCAGTATCCCTCGAACCTCTGACGCTTCGGGAACTGAAGCTTTCTTT
TRBV6-1	-	TRBD1	TRBJ1-2	CASSEGQWYGYTF	TGTGCCAGCAGTGAGGGACAGTGGTATGGCTACACCTTC
TRBV6-1	-	-	TRBJ1-6	CASSESDSYNSPLHF	TGTGCCAGCAGTGAATCAGACTCCTATAATTCACCCCTCCACTTT
TRBV7-6	-	-	TRBJ2-5	CASSLQALETQYF	TGTGCCAGCAGCTTACAAGCGTTAGAGACCCAGTACTTC
TRBV6-1	-	-	TRBJ1-4	CASSEQWGRQEKLFF	TGTGCCAGCAGTGAACAGTGGGGGCGCCAGGAAAAACTGTTTTTT
TRBV5-1	once	-	TRBJ1-1	CASSPPGSYTEAFF	TGCGCCAGCAGCCCACCGGGATCCTACACTGAAGCTTTCTTT
TRBV28	-	-	TRBJ1-1	CASSFKLGSVGTEAFF	TGTGCCAGCAGCTTCAAACTAGGGTCGGTGGGCACTGAAGCTTTCTTT
TRBV29-1	-	-	TRBJ1-5	CSVGRGDSNQPQHF	TGCAGCGTTGGGAGAGGAGATAGCAATCAGCCCCAGCATTTT
TRBV7-7	-	TRBD1	TRBJ1-5	CASSLVDWTGNQPQHF	TGTGCTAGCAGCTTAGTAGACTGGACAGGAAATCAGCCCCAGCATTTT
TRBV4-1	-	-	TRBJ1-2	CASSQDSSVINYGYTF	TGCGCCAGCAGCCAAGATTCCAGCGTGATCAACTATGGCTACACCTTC
TRBV5-4	-	-	TRBJ1-1	CASSPLSLMNTEAFF	TGTGCCAGCAGCCCCCTATCGCTCATGAACACTGAAGCTTTCTTT
TRBV9	-	TRBD1	TRBJ1-2	CASSGIGTGAINYGYTF	TGTGCCAGCAGCGGGATTGGGACAGGGGCGATTAACTATGGCTACACCTTC
TRBV5-4	-	-	TRBJ1-1	CASSLGAGSNTEAFF	TGTGCCAGCAGCTTGGGGGCGGGATCGAACACTGAAGCTTTCTTT
TRBV19	-	TRBD2	TRBJ2-3	CASSMWTSGTDTQYF	TGTGCCAGTAGTATGTGGACTAGCGGTACAGATACGCAGTATTTT
TRBV28	-	-	TRBJ1-1	CASSGTPYTEAFF	TGTGCCAGCAGTGGGACTCCCTACACTGAAGCTTTCTTT